This TCR beta chain came from a study of blood T cells in healthy people across ages. Study-wide findings and caveats: Naive CD4+ cell counts and diversity both ran higher in long-lived than in aged donors. Unsorted PBMC material precluded a definitive naive versus antigen-experienced comparison.

Points on this clonotype: Its target is not known. The junction departs from the called germline gene at one end, perhaps through a read error.

Ranging in age from about 6 to 100, the donors were healthy Caucasian individuals from Russia. PBMCs, at least 7 million per sample, were isolated. CDR1 is DFQATT, CDR2 SNEGSKA, per germline (reference sequence). The CDR3 is made up of 14 amino acids. Through a sample-barcoded 5' primer and a J-beta primer mix, a second PCR was run for roughly 7 to 11 cycles. Each CDR3 protein gets one entry after TCRdb re-called the 5' RACE reads with MiXCR. The repertoire has 870,000 or so distinct CDR3 sequences, about 30% of them found once; the top ten carry around 16%. The sample comprised blood. V and J are TRBV20-1 and TRBJ2-1, with D perhaps TRBD2 (7 bases). Near its end, the DNA agrees better with TRBJ2-7, so the J call may be wrong. This TCR was recovered from a woman older than 75 in good health. The CDR3 bases are TGCGGTGCTAGATTGGGGGGGGCTTACAATGAGCAGTACTTC. Translation: CGARLGGAYNEQYF.